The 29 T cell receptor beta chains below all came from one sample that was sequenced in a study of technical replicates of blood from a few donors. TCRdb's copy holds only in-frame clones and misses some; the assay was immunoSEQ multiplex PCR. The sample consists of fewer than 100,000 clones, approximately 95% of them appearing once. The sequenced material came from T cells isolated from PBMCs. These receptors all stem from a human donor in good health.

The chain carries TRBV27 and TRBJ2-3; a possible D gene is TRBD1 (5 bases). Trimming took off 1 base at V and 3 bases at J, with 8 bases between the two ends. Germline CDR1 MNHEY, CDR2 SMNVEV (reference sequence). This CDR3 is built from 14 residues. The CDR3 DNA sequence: TGTGCCAGCAGTTTATGGGGCGCGACAGATACGCAGTATTTT. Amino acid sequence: CASSLWGATDTQYF.

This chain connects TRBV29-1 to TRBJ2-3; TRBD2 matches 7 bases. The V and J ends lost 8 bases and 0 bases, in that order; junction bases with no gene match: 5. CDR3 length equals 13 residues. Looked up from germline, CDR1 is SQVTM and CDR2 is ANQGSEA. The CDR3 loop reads CSFKRDSTDTQYF. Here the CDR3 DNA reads TGCAGCTTTAAGCGGGACAGCACAGATACGCAGTATTTT.

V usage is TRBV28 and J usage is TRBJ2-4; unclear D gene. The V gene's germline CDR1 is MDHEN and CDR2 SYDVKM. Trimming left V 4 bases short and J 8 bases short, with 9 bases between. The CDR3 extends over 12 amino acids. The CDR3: CASSYEEYIQYF. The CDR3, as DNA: TGTGCCAGCAGTTACGAGGAGTACATTCAGTACTTC.

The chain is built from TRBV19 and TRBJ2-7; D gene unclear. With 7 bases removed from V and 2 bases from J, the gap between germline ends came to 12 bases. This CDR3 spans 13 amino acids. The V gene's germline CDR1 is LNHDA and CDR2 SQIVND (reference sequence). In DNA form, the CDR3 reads TGTGCCAGTAACGGTGGTTCCCCCTACGAGCAGTACTTC. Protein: CASNGGSPYEQYF.

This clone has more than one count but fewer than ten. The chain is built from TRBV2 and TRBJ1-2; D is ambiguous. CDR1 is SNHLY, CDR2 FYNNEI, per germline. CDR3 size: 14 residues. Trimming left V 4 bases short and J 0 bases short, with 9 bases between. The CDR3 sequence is CASSAVLANYGYTF. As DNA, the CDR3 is TGTGCCAGCAGTGCGGTCTTAGCTAACTATGGCTACACCTTC.

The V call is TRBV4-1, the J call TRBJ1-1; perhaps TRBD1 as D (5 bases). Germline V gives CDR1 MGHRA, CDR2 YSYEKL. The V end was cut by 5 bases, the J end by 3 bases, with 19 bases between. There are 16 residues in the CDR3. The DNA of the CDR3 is TGCGCCAGCAGCGTCGCAGGGTGGGGTAGGGACACTGAAGCTTTCTTT. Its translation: CASSVAGWGRDTEAFF.

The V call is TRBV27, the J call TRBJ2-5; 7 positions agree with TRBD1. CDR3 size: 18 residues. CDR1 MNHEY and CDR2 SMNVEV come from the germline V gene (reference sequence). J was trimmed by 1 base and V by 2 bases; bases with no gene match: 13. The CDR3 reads CASSLGHPIGDSQETQYF. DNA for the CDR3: TGTGCCAGCAGTTTAGGTCACCCCATAGGGGACAGCCAAGAGACCCAGTACTTC.

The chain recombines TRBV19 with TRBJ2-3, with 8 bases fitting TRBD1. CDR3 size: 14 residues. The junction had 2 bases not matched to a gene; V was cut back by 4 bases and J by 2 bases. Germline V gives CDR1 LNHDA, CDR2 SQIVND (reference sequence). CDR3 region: CASSTGGPTDTQYF. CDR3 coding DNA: TGTGCCAGTAGTACAGGGGGCCCCACAGATACGCAGTATTTT.

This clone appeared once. CDR3 amino acids: CASSLESTFAEAFF. CDR3 nucleotide sequence: TGTGCCAGCAGCTTAGAAAGTACATTTGCTGAAGCTTTCTTT. V usage is TRBV7-9 and J usage is TRBJ1-1; the D is unclear. There are 14 residues in the CDR3. The ends were cut back, 1 base at V and 6 bases at J, with 12 bases in the middle. Germline loops: CDR1 SEHNR, CDR2 FQNEAQ (reference sequence).

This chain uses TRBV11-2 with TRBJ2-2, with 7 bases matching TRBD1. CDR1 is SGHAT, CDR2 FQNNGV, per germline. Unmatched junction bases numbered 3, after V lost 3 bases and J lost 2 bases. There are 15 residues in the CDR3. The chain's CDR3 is CASSFSGGNTGELFF. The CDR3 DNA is TGTGCCAGCAGCTTCTCAGGGGGAAACACCGGGGAGCTGTTTTTT.

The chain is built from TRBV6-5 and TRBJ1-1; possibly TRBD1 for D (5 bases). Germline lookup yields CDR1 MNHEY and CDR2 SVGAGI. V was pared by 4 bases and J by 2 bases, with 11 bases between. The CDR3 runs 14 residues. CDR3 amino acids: CASSLRGGNTEAFF. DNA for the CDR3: TGTGCCAGCAGTTTGAGGGGAGGAAACACTGAAGCTTTCTTT.

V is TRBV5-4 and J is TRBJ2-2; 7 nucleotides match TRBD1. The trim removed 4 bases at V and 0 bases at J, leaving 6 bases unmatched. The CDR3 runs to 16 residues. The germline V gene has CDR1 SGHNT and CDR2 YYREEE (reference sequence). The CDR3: CASSPWDSPNTGELFF. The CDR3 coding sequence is TGTGCCAGCAGCCCATGGGACAGCCCGAACACCGGGGAGCTGTTTTTT.

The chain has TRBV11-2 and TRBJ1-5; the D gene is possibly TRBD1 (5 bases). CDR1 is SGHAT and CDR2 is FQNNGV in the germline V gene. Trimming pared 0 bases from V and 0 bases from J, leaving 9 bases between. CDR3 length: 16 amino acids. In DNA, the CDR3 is TGTGCCAGCAGCTTAGATCACAGGTATAGCAATCAGCCCCAGCATTTT. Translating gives CASSLDHRYSNQPQHF.

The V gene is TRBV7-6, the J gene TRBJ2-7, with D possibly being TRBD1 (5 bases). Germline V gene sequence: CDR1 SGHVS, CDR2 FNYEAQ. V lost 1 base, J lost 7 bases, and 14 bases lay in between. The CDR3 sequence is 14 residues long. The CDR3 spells CASSLDPGSGEQYF. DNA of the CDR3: TGTGCCAGCAGCTTAGATCCAGGGTCGGGTGAGCAGTACTTC.

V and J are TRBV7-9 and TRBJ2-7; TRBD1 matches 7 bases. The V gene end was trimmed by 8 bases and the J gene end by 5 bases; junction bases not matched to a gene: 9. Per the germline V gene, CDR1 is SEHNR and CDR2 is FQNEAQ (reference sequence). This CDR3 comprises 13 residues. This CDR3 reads CASLGDRVDEQYF. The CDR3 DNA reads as TGTGCCAGCTTGGGAGACAGGGTTGACGAGCAGTACTTC.

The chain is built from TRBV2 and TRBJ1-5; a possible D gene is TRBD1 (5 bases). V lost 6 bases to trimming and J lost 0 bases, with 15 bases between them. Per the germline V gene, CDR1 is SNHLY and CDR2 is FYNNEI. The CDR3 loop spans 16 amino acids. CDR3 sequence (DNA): TGTGCCAGCAGATCTATGGGGGGGTATAGCAATCAGCCCCAGCATTTT. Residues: CASRSMGGYSNQPQHF.

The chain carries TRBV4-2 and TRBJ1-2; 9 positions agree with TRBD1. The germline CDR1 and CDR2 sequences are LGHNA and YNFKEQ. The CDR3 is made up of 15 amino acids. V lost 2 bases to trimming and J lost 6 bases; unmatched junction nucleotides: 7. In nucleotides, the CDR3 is TGTGCCAGCAGCCAATCTGGGACAGGGCTACATGGCTACACCTTC. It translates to CASSQSGTGLHGYTF.

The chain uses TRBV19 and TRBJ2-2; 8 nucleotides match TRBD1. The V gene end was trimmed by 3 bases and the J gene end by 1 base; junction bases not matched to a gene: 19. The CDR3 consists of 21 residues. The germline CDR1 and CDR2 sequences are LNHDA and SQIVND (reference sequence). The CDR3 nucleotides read TGTGCCAGTAGTATCCCCATTCTAATCGCTTATGGACAGGGGAACACCGGGGAGCTGTTTTTT. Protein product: CASSIPILIAYGQGNTGELFF.

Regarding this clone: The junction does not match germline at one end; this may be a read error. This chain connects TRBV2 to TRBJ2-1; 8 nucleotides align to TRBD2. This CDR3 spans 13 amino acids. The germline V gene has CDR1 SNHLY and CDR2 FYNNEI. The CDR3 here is CASSGGLAGEEFF. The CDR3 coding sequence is TGTGCCAGCAGTGGGGGGCTAGCGGGTGAGGAGTTCTTC.

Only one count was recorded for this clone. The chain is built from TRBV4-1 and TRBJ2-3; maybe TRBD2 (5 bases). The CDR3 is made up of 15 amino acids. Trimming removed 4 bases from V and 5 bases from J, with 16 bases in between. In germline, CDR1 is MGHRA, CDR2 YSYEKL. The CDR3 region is CASSPQAAEEDTQYF. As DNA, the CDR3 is TGCGCCAGCAGCCCTCAAGCGGCCGAGGAAGATACGCAGTATTTT.

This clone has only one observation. CDR3 bases: TGTGCCAGCAGTGGAAGGACAGGGCATTTGTTCGAGCAGTACTTC. It specifies CASSGRTGHLFEQYF. The chain carries TRBV28 and TRBJ2-7; TRBD1 aligns across 8 bases. CDR3 size: 15 residues. Looked up from germline, CDR1 is MDHEN and CDR2 is SYDVKM. V trimming: 5 bases; J trimming: 6 bases; junction bases outside the gene matches: 12.

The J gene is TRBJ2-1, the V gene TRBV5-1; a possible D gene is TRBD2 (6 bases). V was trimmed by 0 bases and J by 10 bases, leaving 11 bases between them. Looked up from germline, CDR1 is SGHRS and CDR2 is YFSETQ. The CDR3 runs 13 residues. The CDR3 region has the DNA TGCGCCAGCAGCTTGGTGACTAGAGGGGAGCAGTTCTTC. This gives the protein CASSLVTRGEQFF.

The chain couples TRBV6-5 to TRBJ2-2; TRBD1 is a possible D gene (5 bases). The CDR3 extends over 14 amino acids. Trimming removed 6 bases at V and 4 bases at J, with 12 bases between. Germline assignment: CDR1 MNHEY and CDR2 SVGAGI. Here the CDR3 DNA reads TGTGCCAGCAGAAGTGTCACAGGCACCGGGGAGCTGTTTTTT. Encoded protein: CASRSVTGTGELFF.

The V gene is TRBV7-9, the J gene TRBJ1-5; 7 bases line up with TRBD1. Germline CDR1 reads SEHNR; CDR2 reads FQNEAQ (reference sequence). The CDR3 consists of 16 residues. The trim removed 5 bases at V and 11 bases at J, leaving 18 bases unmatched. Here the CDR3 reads CASSPQTGSGFGAQHF. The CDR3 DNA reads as TGTGCCAGCAGCCCCCAGACAGGGAGCGGATTTGGGGCCCAGCATTTT.

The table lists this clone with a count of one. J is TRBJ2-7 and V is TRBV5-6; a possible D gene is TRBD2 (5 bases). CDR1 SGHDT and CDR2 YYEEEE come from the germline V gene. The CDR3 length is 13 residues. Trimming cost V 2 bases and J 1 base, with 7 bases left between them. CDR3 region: CASSFSGSYEQYF. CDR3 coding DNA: TGTGCCAGCAGCTTCAGCGGTTCCTACGAGCAGTACTTC.

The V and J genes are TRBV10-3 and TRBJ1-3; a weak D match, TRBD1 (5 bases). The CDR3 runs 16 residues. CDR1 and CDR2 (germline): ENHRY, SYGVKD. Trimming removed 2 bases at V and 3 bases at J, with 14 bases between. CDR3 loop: CAISEVTGVGGNTIYF. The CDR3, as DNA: TGTGCCATCAGTGAGGTAACAGGAGTAGGTGGAAACACCATATATTTT.

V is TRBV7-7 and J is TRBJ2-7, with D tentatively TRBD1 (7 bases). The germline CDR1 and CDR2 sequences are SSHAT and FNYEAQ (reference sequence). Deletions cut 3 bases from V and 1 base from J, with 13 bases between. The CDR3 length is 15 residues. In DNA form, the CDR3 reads TGTGCCAGCAGCTTGGCGGAGGGGGCTTCCTACGAGCAGTACTTC. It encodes CASSLAEGASYEQYF.

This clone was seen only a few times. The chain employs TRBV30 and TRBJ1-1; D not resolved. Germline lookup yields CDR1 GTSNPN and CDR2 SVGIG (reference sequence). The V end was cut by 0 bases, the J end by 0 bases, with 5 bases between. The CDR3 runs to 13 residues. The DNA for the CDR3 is TGTGCCTGGAGTGTAGCGGTGAACACTGAAGCTTTCTTT. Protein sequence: CAWSVAVNTEAFF.

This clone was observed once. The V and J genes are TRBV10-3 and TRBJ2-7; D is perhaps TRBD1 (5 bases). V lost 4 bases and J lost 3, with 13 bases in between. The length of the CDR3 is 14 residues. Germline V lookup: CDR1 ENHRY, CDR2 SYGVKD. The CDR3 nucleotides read TGTGCCATCAGTGGGCAAGGCAGGGTCTACGAGCAGTACTTC. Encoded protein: CAISGQGRVYEQYF.